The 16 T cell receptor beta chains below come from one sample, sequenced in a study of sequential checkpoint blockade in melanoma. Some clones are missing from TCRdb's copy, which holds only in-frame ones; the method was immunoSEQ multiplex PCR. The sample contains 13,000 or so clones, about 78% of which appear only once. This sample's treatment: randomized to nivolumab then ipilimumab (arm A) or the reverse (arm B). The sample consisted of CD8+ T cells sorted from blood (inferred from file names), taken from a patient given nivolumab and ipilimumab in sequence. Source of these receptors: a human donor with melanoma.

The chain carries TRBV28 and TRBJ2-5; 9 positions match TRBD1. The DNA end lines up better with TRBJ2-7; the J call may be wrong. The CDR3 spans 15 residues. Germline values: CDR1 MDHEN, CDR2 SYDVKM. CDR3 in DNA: TGTGCCAGCAGACTGACAGGGGGAAATGTCTACGAGCAGTACTTC. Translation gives CASRLTGGNVYEQYF.

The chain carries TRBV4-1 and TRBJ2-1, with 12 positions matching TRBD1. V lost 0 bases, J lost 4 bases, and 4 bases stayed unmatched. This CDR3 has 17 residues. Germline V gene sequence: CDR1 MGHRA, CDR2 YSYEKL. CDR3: CASSQDKGQGAYNEQFF. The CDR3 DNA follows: TGCGCCAGCAGCCAAGATAAGGGACAGGGGGCTTACAATGAGCAGTTCTTC.

The CDR3 DNA reads TGTGCCAGCAGCTGGCCGCGGGGGACGATCTCTGGGGCCAACGTCCTGACTTTC. Encoded protein: CASSWPRGTISGANVLTF. The J gene is TRBJ2-6, the V gene TRBV7-9, with 7 nucleotides matching TRBD2. The CDR3 extends over 18 amino acids. V lost 4 bases to trimming and J lost 0 bases; unmatched junction nucleotides: 9. From germline, CDR1 is SEHNR and CDR2 FQNEAQ (reference sequence).

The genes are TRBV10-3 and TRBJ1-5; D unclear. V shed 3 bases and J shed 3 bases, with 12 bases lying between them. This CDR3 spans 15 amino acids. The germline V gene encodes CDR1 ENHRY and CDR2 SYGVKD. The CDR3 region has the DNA TGTGCCATCAGTGATCGAGATCTCTCCAATCAGCCCCAGCATTTT. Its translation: CAISDRDLSNQPQHF.

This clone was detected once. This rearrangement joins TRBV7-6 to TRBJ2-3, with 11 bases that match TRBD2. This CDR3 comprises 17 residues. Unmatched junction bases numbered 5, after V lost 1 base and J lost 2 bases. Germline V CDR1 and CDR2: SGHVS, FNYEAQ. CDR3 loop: CASSLVGGLADTDTQYF. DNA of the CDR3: TGTGCCAGCAGCTTAGTAGGGGGACTAGCGGACACAGATACGCAGTATTTT.

CDR3 coding DNA: TGTGCCAGCAGGGGGGACAGGGGGACCTACGAGCAGTACTTC. Protein: CASRGDRGTYEQYF. V is TRBV27 and J is TRBJ2-7; TRBD1 matches 11 bases. The ends lost 6 bases at V and 2 bases at J; junction bases unmatched: 3. Germline CDR1 is MNHEY and CDR2 is SMNVEV (reference sequence). CDR3 size: 14 residues.

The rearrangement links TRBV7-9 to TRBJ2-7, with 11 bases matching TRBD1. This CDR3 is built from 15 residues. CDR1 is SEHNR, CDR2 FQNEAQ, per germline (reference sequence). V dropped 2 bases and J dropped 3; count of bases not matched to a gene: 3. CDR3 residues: CASSLRGTGGYEQYF. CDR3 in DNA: TGTGCCAGCAGCTTAAGGGGGACAGGGGGCTACGAGCAGTACTTC.

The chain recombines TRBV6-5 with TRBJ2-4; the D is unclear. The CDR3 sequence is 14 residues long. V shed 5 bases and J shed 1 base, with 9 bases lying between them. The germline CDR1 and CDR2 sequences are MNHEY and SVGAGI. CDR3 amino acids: CASSQGGAKNIQYF. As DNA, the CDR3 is TGTGCCAGCAGTCAAGGCGGTGCCAAAAACATTCAGTACTTC.

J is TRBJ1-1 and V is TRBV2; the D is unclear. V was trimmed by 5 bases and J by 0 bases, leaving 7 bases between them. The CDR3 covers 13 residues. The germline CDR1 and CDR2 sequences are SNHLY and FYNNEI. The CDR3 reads CASSNPMNTEAFF. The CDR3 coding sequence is TGTGCCAGCAGTAATCCCATGAACACTGAAGCTTTCTTT.

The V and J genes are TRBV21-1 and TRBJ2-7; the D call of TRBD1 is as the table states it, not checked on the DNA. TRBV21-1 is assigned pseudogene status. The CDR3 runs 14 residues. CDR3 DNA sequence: TGTGCCAGCAGCAGTAGACAGGGTTCTAACGAGCAGTACTTC. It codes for CASSSRQGSNEQYF.

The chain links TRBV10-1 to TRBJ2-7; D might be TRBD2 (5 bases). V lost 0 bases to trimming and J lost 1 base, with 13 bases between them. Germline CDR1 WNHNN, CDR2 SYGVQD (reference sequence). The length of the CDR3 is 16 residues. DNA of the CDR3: TGCGCCAGCAGTGAGTCCTCGGATAGCGTTTCCTACGAGCAGTACTTC. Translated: CASSESSDSVSYEQYF.

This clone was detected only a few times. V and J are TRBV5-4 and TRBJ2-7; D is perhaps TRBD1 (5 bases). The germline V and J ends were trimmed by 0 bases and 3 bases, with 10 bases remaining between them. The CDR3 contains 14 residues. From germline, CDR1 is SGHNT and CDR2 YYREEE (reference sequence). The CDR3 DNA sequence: TGTGCCAGCAGCTTGGAGACAGTGGGCTACGAGCAGTACTTC. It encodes CASSLETVGYEQYF.

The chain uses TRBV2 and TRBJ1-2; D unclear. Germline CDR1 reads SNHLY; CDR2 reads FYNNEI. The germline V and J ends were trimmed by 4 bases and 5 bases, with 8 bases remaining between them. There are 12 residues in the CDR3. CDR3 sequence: CASSGRVYGYTF. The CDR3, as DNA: TGTGCCAGCAGTGGAAGAGTTTATGGCTACACCTTC.

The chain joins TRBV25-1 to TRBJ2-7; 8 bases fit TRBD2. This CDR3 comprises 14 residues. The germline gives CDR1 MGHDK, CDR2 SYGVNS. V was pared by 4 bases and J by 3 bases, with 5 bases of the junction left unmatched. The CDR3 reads CASSAYGGVYEQYF. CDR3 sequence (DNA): TGTGCCAGCAGTGCTTACGGGGGGGTCTACGAGCAGTACTTC.

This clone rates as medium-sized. CDR3: CASSRPRNTIYF. CDR3 DNA: TGTGCCAGCAGTCGTCCCCGGAACACCATATATTTT. The rearrangement uses TRBV6-6 and TRBJ1-3; D gene unclear. V lost 5 bases to trimming and J lost 7 bases, with 9 bases between them. Germline CDR1 is MNHNY and CDR2 is SVGAGI (reference sequence). The CDR3 extends over 12 amino acids.

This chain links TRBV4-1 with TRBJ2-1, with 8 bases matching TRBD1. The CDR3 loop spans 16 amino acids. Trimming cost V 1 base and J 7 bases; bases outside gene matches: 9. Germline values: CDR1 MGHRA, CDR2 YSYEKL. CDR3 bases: TGCGCCAGCAGCCAAGTTAGGGGGACAGGTGGGAATGAGCAGTTCTTC. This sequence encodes CASSQVRGTGGNEQFF.